A selection of T cell receptor beta chains follows, all from one sample in a study of Tregs in tolerant kidney transplant recipients. TCRdb's table, derived via immunoSEQ multiplex PCR, lists solely in-frame clones and lacks some. Of roughly 120,000 clones in the sample, roughly 92% were seen once. Input material: CD4+ T cells from blood. The receptors were sampled from a human donor in good health. The CDR3 runs from the conserved cysteine through the conserved F or W. A D gene is named only where the DNA matches it firmly. The size field is filled for only some rows; it gives once, few, many or a size class.

>-|TRBJ2-1|-|TRBV5-4
CASTPPGTRGYNEQFF
TGTGCCAGCACCCCTCCCGGGACAAGGGGTTACAATGAGCAGTTCTTC
>TRBD2|TRBJ2-1|-|TRBV2
CASMNLAGGPSSYNEQFF
TGTGCCAGCATGAACCTAGCGGGGGGCCCGAGCTCCTACAATGAGCAGTTCTTC
>TRBD1|TRBJ2-1|-|TRBV6-5
CASSLTGGSGNEQFF
TGTGCCAGCAGTTTGACAGGGGGCTCGGGTAATGAGCAGTTCTTC
>TRBD2|TRBJ2-2|once|TRBV7-8
CASSPGLAGVLLNTGELFF
TGTGCCAGCAGCCCGGGACTAGCGGGAGTCTTATTGAACACCGGGGAGCTGTTTTTT
>TRBD1|TRBJ1-2|-|TRBV10-3
CAISDPQTGDYGYTF
TGTGCCATCAGTGACCCCCAGACAGGGGACTATGGCTACACCTTC
>TRBD1|TRBJ1-1|-|TRBV15
CATSRDPTGATEAFF
TGTGCCACCAGCAGAGATCCCACAGGGGCCACTGAAGCTTTCTTT
>-|TRBJ2-7|-|TRBV2
CASSLLSYEQYF
TGTGCCAGCAGCCTCCTCTCCTACGAGCAGTACTTC
>-|TRBJ2-7|-|TRBV28
CASISWGNGSYEQYF
TGTGCCAGCATTTCGTGGGGTAACGGGAGCTACGAGCAGTACTTC
>-|TRBJ2-2|-|TRBV19
CASSERVANTGELFF
TGTGCCAGTAGCGAGCGGGTCGCGAACACCGGGGAGCTGTTTTTT
>-|TRBJ2-4|-|TRBV14
CASSQNSLNIQYF
TGTGCCAGCAGCCAAAACAGCCTAAACATTCAGTACTTC
>TRBD1|TRBJ2-5|-|TRBV6-6
CASRMDRVQETQYF
TGTGCCAGCAGGATGGACAGGGTCCAAGAGACCCAGTACTTC
>TRBD1|TRBJ1-3|-|TRBV27
CASSPTLSRQGARNTIYF
TGTGCCAGCAGTCCTACCCTTAGCAGACAGGGGGCGAGAAACACCATATATTTT
>-|TRBJ2-7|-|TRBV5-6
CASRLQTAKGYEQYF
TGTGCCAGCCGCTTACAGACCGCCAAGGGCTACGAGCAGTACTTC
>TRBD1|TRBJ1-1|once|TRBV5-4
CASSGQGRDTEAFF
TGTGCCAGCAGCGGACAGGGGCGGGACACTGAAGCTTTCTTT
>TRBD1|TRBJ2-7|-|TRBV4-1
CASSQAVQGYEQYF
TGCGCCAGCAGCCAAGCGGTACAGGGGTACGAGCAGTACTTC
>-|TRBJ1-5|-|TRBV27
CASTTRGTYSNQPQHF
TGTGCCAGCACCACTCGAGGAACCTATAGCAATCAGCCCCAGCATTTT
>-|TRBJ1-4|few|TRBV2
CASRESSSTNEKLFF
TGTGCCAGCAGGGAGTCGAGTAGTACTAATGAAAAACTGTTTTTT
>-|TRBJ1-5|-|TRBV11-2
CASSLGDSYSNQPQHF
TGTGCCAGCAGCTTAGGCGACAGCTATAGCAATCAGCCCCAGCATTTT
>-|TRBJ2-2|-|TRBV4-1
CASSQVSFVAPANTGELFF
TGCGCCAGCAGCCAAGTGTCATTCGTAGCGCCCGCGAACACCGGGGAGCTGTTTTTT
>TRBD2|TRBJ2-5|few|TRBV10-3
CAISPGTSTETQYF
TGTGCCATCTCCCCCGGGACTAGCACAGAGACCCAGTACTTC
>-|TRBJ2-7|-|TRBV7-6
CASSFSRDYEQYF
TGTGCCAGCAGCTTCTCTAGAGACTACGAGCAGTACTTC
>TRBD1|TRBJ1-2|-|TRBV6-5
CASSDRGYGYTF
TGTGCCAGCAGCGACAGGGGCTATGGCTACACCTTC